The text below deals with one T cell receptor (beta chain). The antigen is unknown. The germline V and J ends were trimmed by 4 bases and 9 bases, with 10 bases remaining between them. This CDR3 is built from 11 residues. Germline assignment: CDR1 SQVTM and CDR2 ANQGSEA. These data come from a study of CD8 T cells in Susac syndrome. Study results and caveats: The CD4+ T cell repertoires in Susac syndrome did not show any clonal expansion. The TCR sequencing and HLA analysis in the study involved a relatively small number of individuals, as the study acknowledged.

With random hexamers, roughly 0.45 to 1 ug RNA was reverse transcribed. TCRdb re-called the immunoSEQ multiplex PCR reads through MiXCR, storing one row per CDR3 protein. This table has about 240,000 distinct CDR3 sequences, 90% to 96% appearing once. CD8+ and CD4+ T cells were negatively isolated; TEMRA cells were FACS-enriched. Input material: CD4+ T cells from PBMCs. V and J are TRBV29-1 and TRBJ2-1; D is perhaps TRBD1 (6 bases). The TCR was taken from a human donor with Susac syndrome. The CDR3: CSVGQGGEQFF. As DNA, the CDR3 is TGCAGCGTTGGCCAAGGGGGTGAGCAGTTCTTC.